The entry below describes one TCR beta chain. The sample belongs to a study of molecular identifiers for immune sequencing clone quantification. Naive CD8 T cells were FACS-sorted by CD8+CD4-CCR7+CD45RA+ markers. TCRdb recomputed calls from the PCR reads with MiXCR, one row per CDR3 protein. The sample records under 600,000 distinct CDR3 sequences, 25% being singletons. With 1 base removed from V and 0 bases from J, the gap between germline ends came to 7 bases. Germline V gene sequence: CDR1 SEHNR, CDR2 FQNEAQ (reference sequence). This CDR3 spans 14 amino acids. V is TRBV7-9 and J is TRBJ2-7, with unresolved D. The sequence came from a human donor in good health. Some libraries in this study had Jurkat cell RNA spiked in. Sequenced: naive CD8+ T cells from blood, with Jurkat cell RNA spiked in. Regarding subset: FACS-sorted CD8+CD4-CCR7+CD45RA+ naive T cells. In nucleotides, the CDR3 is TGTGCCAGCAGCTTAGGAGTTGACTCCTACGAGCAGTACTTC. Protein sequence: CASSLGVDSYEQYF.